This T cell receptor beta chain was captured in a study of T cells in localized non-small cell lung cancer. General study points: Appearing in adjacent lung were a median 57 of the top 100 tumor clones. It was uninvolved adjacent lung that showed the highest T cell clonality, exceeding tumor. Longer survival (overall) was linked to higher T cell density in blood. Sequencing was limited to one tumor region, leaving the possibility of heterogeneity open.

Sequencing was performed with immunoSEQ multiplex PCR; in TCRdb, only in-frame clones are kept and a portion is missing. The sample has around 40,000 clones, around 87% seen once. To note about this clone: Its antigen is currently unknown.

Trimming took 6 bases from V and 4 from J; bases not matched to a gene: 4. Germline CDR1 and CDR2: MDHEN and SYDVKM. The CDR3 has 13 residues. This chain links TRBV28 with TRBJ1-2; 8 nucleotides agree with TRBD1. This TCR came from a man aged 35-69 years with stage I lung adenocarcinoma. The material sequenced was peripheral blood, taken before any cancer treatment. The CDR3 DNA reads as TGTGCCAGCAGCCGCGGACAGGGCTATGGCTACACCTTC. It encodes CASSRGQGYGYTF.